The clone carrying this T cell receptor beta chain was detected only once. The data derive from a study of OX40 agonist ivuxolimab in advanced cancers. Study in general: Dosing consisted of intravenous ivuxolimab at 0.01 to 10 mg/kg every 2 weeks. Dose-escalation subjects each had hepatocellular carcinoma, melanoma, renal cell or head and neck cancer.

TCRdb keeps only in-frame clones here, not all; method: immunoSEQ multiplex PCR. The repertoire holds 60,000 to 75,000 clones, 80% to 90% seen once, with 0.8% to 0.9% in the top ten. This sequence originates from an adult with an advanced solid tumor such as melanoma, head and neck, liver or kidney cancer. Sample: CD4+ or CD8+ T cells sorted from blood, taken in a trial of the OX40 agonist ivuxolimab.

The CDR3 reads CASSRGLAGDPFF. The CDR3 DNA follows: TGTGCCAGCAGTCGGGGGCTAGCGGGAGATCCGTTCTTC. This chain uses TRBV27 with TRBJ2-1; 10 nucleotides align to TRBD2. CDR3 size: 13 residues. V lost 5 bases, J lost 15 bases, and 10 bases stayed unmatched. Germline V gene data show CDR1 as MNHEY and CDR2 as SMNVEV (reference sequence).